This TCR beta chain was captured by sequencing in a study of metastatic and nonmetastatic thyroid tumors. On the study more broadly: Repertoires from blood and tumor or nodule tissue of malignant and benign thyroid patients were compared.

The study, taken as a whole, reports: Reports indicated that malignant thyroid tumors showed significantly higher TCR beta diversity than benign nodules did, in blood and tumor.

This clone appeared many times. Its antigen is undetermined. TCRdb reassembled clones from the PCR reads with MiXCR. The sample carries some 17,000 clones, less than 25% recorded once. None of the patients had undergone any treatment ahead of thyroid surgery. V lost 8 bases and J 13 bases, leaving 24 bases between the germline ends. Germline loops: CDR1 SQVTM, CDR2 ANQGSEA. This CDR3 region has 13 residues. This chain links TRBV29-1 with TRBJ2-1; D possibly corresponds to TRBD1 (6 bases). The TCR originated in a female donor with papillary thyroid cancer or a benign thyroid nodule (not recorded which). Some clones in this sample may be carry-over from other donors' samples. Sequencing was done on a sample of adjacent normal tissue. CDR3 sequence: CSPQIRDKNLQFF. DNA of the CDR3: TGCAGCCCCCAAATTCGGGACAAAAATCTCCAGTTCTTC.